The clone carrying this TCR beta chain turned up a few times. As yet, its antigen is unknown. This specimen comes from a study of CD8 T cells in ankylosing spondylitis. Overall study results and limits: A motif in TCR beta, a set of several highly homologous variants, appeared characteristic of ankylosing spondylitis blood.

The V segment lost 5 bases and the J segment 3 bases; nucleotides outside the gene matches: 7. The CDR3 covers 15 residues. TCRdb called the 5' RACE reads again in MiXCR, with one record for every CDR3 protein. The sample has 400,000 or so distinct CDR3 sequences; roughly 25% are singletons. The genes are TRBV12-3 or TRBV12-4 and TRBJ1-2, with 9 nucleotides matching TRBD1. Input material: blood, either unsorted or a sorted T cell fraction (not recorded which). The receptor's source is a male donor with ankylosing spondylitis. The DNA for the CDR3 is TGTGCCAGCAGTCGAGACAGGGGGTGGTACTATGGCTACACCTTC. This codes for CASSRDRGWYYGYTF.